This entry lists 7 T cell receptor beta chains sequenced from one sample in a study of blood T cell repertoires in COVID-19. TCRdb keeps only in-frame clones here, not all; method: immunoSEQ multiplex PCR. The table shows about 200,000 clones, with 89% occurring only once. The sequencing sample was made of peripheral blood. The receptors were gathered from a woman aged 40 to 50 with acute or convalescent COVID-19.

The chain carries TRBV27 and TRBJ1-4, with D maybe TRBD1 (5 bases). V lost 6 bases, J lost 8 bases, and 13 bases lay in between. The CDR3 contains 13 residues. The germline CDR1 and CDR2 sequences are MNHEY and SMNVEV (reference sequence). DNA for the CDR3: TGTGCCAGCAGGGCTTCTGGGGGGGAAAAACTGTTTTTT. This translates into CASRASGGEKLFF.

This rearrangement joins TRBV29-1 to TRBJ1-1, with D perhaps matching TRBD1 (6 bases). The CDR3 is made up of 12 amino acids. The germline gives CDR1 SQVTM, CDR2 ANQGSEA. Trimming cost V 7 bases and J 6 bases, with 15 bases left between them. The DNA of the CDR3 is TGCAGCGGACAGACAGGACTCCCTGAAGCTTTCTTT. Translated: CSGQTGLPEAFF.

V is TRBV19 and J is TRBJ1-2; possibly TRBD1 for D (6 bases). Germline CDR1 and CDR2: LNHDA and SQIVND (reference sequence). The CDR3 totals 14 residues. Deletions cut 3 bases from V and 1 base from J, with 9 bases between. The CDR3 nucleotides are TGTGCCAGTAGTATTCGGACAGATAACTATGGCTACACCTTC. Amino acid sequence: CASSIRTDNYGYTF.

The chain combines TRBV6-4 with TRBJ1-4; D is undetermined. Germline V gene lookup returns CDR1 MRHNA and CDR2 SNTAGT. This CDR3 has 14 residues. V lost 4 bases and J lost 7, with 13 bases in between. The DNA for the CDR3 is TGTGCCAGCAGTGCAAGTGGGTGGAGTGAAAAACTGTTTTTT. This translates into CASSASGWSEKLFF.

This sequence joins TRBV7-2 and TRBJ2-4; 13 bases match TRBD2. The CDR3 loop spans 14 amino acids. The J segment lost 8 bases and the V segment lost 5 bases, leaving 3 bases of the junction unmatched. Germline V lookup: CDR1 SGHTA, CDR2 FQGNSA. The CDR3 loop reads CASSLTSGGDIQYF. The CDR3 region has the DNA TGTGCCAGCAGCCTCACTAGCGGGGGGGACATTCAGTACTTC.

The chain uses TRBV19 and TRBJ1-1, with TRBD1 matching over 11 bases. The trim removed 1 base at V and 1 base at J, leaving 17 bases unmatched. Germline V gives CDR1 LNHDA, CDR2 SQIVND (reference sequence). This CDR3 comprises 21 residues. CDR3 in amino acids: CASSIGFWTGGGVSRNTEAFF. CDR3 coding DNA: TGTGCCAGTAGTATAGGCTTCTGGACAGGGGGCGGCGTCTCGAGGAACACTGAAGCTTTCTTT.

This chain uses TRBV12-3 or TRBV12-4 with TRBJ1-2; tentatively, D is TRBD1 (5 bases). The CDR3 is 11 residues long. V dropped 6 bases and J dropped 7 bases, with 9 bases sitting between them. The CDR3 is CASSLRAGYTF. The CDR3 DNA reads TGTGCCAGCAGCCTCAGGGCTGGCTACACCTTC.